This T cell receptor (beta chain) was retrieved from a study of T-cell reconstitution after alpha-beta-depleted transplantation in children. General study results and limits: Recipient T cells and thymic progenitors that survived gave rise to the high TCRbeta diversity observed at day 60 in some patients.

CDR3 length: 12 amino acids. Germline CDR1 reads DFQATT; CDR2 reads SNEGSKA (reference sequence). Trimming removed 7 bases from V and 2 bases from J; junction bases left unmatched: 3. About this clonotype itself: Antigen specificity is unknown.

During its preparation, the TCRbeta library received unique molecular identifiers. TCRdb reanalysed the PCR reads using MiXCR and keeps one entry per CDR3 protein. The sample carries 250,000 to 400,000 distinct CDR3 sequences, about a quarter recorded once. The TCR comes from a male patient younger than 18 who had a stem cell transplant for acute lymphoblastic leukemia, so the T cells may come from the graft donor. Sequencing was performed on PBMCs, mostly from graft donor cells, taken 180 days after TCRalphabeta/CD19-depleted stem cell transplant. The chain links TRBV20-1 to TRBJ2-5; 8 bases fit TRBD2. The CDR3 loop reads CSVERGQETQYF. For the CDR3, the DNA is TGCAGTGTTGAGCGGGGGCAAGAGACCCAGTACTTC.